This T cell receptor (beta chain) was recovered during a study of shared clonotypes between healthy human individuals. Participating donors were healthy, HIV-negative adults free of recent acute infections or vaccinations. Measured with immunoSEQ multiplex PCR; TCRdb has only the in-frame clones, and not every one. The table includes around 700,000 clones, 55% to 85% detected once. Study findings and constraints: Sorted-subset sequencing, rarefaction showed, was incomplete despite large depth. The generation probabilities recorded for non-shared clonotypes fell below those of clonotypes shared by all four donors.

This CDR3 region has 15 residues. The V gene's germline CDR1 is SGHVS and CDR2 FNYEAQ. Trimming took off 1 base at V and 6 bases at J, with 12 bases between the two ends. With regard to this clone: Antigen specificity is unknown.

The chain is built from TRBV7-6 and TRBJ2-2; tentative D call: TRBD1 (5 bases). This receptor was taken from a woman in her twenties or thirties in good health. The sample taken for sequencing was memory CD4+ T cells sorted from blood. Subset of the sample: CD45RA-negative fraction. CDR3 in amino acids: CASSLGQNAAGELFF. DNA for the CDR3: TGTGCCAGCAGCTTAGGACAGAATGCTGCCGGGGAGCTGTTTTTT.